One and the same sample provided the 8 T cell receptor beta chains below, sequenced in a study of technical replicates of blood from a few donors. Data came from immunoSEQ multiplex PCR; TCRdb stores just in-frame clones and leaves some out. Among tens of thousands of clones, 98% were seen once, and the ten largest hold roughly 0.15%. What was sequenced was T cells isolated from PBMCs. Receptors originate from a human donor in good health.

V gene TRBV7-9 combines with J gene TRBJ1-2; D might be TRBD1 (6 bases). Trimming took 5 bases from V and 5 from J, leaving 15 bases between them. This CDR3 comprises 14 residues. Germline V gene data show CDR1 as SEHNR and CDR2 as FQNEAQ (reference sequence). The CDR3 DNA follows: TGTGCCAGCAGCCAGGACAGTTTTCCGTATGGCTACACCTTC. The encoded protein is CASSQDSFPYGYTF.

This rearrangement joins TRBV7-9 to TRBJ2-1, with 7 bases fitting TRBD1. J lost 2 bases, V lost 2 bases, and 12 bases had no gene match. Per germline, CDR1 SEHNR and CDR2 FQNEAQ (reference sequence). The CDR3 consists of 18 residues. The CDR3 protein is CASSLLYRGDLPYNEQFF. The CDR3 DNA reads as TGTGCCAGCAGCTTATTGTACAGGGGTGACCTTCCCTACAATGAGCAGTTCTTC.

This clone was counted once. The CDR3, as DNA: TGCGCCAGCAGCGTAGGACAGGGTTCGTGGCAAGAGACCCAGTACTTC. It codes for CASSVGQGSWQETQYF. The rearrangement joins TRBV5-1 to TRBJ2-5, with 8 bases aligning to TRBD1. The CDR3 consists of 16 residues. The germline gives CDR1 SGHRS, CDR2 YFSETQ. The V segment lost 4 bases and the J segment 2 bases; nucleotides outside the gene matches: 10.

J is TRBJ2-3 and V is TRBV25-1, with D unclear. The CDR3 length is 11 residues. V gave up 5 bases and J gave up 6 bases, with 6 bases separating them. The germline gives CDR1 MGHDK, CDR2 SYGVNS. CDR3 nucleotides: TGTGCCAGCAGTCAACGGGATACGCAGTATTTT. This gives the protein CASSQRDTQYF.

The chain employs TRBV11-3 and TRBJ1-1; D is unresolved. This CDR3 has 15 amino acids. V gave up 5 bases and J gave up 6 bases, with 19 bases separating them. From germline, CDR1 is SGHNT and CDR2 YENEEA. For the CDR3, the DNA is TGTGCCAGCAGCCCCATAGATTCGCGGTCCGCTGAAGCTTTCTTT. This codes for CASSPIDSRSAEAFF.

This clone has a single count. In DNA, the CDR3 is TGTGCTAGTGGTTCAACAGGGAGAGATACGCAGTATTTT. It translates to CASGSTGRDTQYF. The rearrangement uses TRBV12-5 and TRBJ2-3; maybe TRBD1 (6 bases). Trimming left V 4 bases short and J 5 bases short, with 10 bases between. The CDR3 spans 13 residues. The germline CDR1 and CDR2 sequences are LGHNT and FRNRAP.

In DNA, the CDR3 is TGTGCCAGCAGTGAAGGTCCATATAATTCACCCCTCCACTTT. This codes for CASSEGPYNSPLHF. V and J are TRBV6-1 and TRBJ1-6; D is unclear. The CDR3 consists of 14 residues. Trimming removed 1 base from V and 4 bases from J, with 5 bases in between. Germline V gene sequence: CDR1 MNHNS, CDR2 SASEGT.

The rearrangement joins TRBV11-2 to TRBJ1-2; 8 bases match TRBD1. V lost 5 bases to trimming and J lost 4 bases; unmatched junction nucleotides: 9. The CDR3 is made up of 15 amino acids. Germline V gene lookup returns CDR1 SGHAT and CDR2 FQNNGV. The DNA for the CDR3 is TGTGCCAGCAGCCGAGATCGGGACAGGTCCTATGGCTACACCTTC. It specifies CASSRDRDRSYGYTF.